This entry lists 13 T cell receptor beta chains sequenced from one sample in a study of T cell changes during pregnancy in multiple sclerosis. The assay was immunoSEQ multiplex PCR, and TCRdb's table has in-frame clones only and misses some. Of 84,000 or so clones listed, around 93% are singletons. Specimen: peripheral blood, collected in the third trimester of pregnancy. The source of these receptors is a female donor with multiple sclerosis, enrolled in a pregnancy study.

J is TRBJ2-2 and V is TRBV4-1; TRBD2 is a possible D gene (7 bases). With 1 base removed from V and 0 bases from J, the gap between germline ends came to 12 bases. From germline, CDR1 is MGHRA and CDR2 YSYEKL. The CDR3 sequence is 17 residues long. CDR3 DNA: TGCGCCAGCAGCCAAGTTTGGGGGGGCGCGAACACCGGGGAGCTGTTTTTT. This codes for CASSQVWGGANTGELFF.

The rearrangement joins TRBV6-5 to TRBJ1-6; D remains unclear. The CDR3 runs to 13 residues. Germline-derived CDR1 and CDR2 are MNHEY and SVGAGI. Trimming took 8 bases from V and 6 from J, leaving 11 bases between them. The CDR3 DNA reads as TGTGCCAGCCAGACTTACGTTAATTCACCCCTCCACTTT. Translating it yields CASQTYVNSPLHF.

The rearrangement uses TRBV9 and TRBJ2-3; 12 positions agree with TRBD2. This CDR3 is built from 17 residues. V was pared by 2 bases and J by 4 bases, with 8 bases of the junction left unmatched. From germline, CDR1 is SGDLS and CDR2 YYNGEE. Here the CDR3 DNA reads TGTGCCAGCAGCGTTGACTCACTAGCGGGGGGTCCAGATACGCAGTATTTT. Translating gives CASSVDSLAGGPDTQYF. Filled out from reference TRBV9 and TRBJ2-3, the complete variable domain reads DSGVTQTPKHLITATGQRVTLRCSPRSGDLSVYWYQQSLDQGLQFLIQYYNGEERAKGNILERFSAQQFPDLHSELNLSSLELGDSALYFCASSVDSLAGGPDTQYFGPGTRLTVL.

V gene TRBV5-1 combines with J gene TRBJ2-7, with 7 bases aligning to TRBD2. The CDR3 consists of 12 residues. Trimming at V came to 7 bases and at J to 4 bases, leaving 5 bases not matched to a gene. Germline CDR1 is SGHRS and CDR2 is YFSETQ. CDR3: CASVGEGYEQYF. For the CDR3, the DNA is TGCGCCAGCGTAGGGGAGGGATACGAGCAGTACTTC.

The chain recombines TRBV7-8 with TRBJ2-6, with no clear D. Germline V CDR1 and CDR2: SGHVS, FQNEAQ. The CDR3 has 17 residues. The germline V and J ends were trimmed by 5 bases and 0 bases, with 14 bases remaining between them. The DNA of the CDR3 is TGTGCCAGCAGCCTGTCGCCAGTCAGCTCTGGGGCCAACGTCCTGACTTTC. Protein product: CASSLSPVSSGANVLTF.

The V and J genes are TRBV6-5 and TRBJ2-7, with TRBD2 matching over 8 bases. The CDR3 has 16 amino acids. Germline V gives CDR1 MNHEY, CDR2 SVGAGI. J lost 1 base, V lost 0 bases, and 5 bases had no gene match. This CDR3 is CASSYSGGEVSYEQYF. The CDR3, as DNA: TGTGCCAGCAGTTACTCCGGGGGGGAGGTATCCTACGAGCAGTACTTC.

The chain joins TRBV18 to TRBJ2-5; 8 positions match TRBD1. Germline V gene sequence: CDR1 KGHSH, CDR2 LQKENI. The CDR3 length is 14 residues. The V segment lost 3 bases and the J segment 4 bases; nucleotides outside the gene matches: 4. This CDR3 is CASSPRTGRETQYF. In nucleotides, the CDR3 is TGTGCCAGCTCACCTCGGACAGGGAGAGAGACCCAGTACTTC.

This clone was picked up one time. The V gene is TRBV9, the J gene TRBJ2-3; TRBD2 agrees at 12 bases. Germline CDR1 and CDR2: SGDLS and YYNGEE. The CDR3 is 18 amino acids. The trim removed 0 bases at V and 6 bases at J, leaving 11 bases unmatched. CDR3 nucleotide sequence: TGTGCCAGCAGCGTAGCTCGGTCTAGCGGGGGGGCCGCGGATACGCAGTATTTT. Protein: CASSVARSSGGAADTQYF. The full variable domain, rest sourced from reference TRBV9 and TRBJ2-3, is DSGVTQTPKHLITATGQRVTLRCSPRSGDLSVYWYQQSLDQGLQFLIQYYNGEERAKGNILERFSAQQFPDLHSELNLSSLELGDSALYFCASSVARSSGGAADTQYFGPGTRLTVL.

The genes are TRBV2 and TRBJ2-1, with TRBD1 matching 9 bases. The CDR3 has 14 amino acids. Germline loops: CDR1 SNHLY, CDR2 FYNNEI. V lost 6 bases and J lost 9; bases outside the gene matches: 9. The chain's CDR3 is CASRPTGGGGEQFF. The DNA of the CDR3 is TGTGCCAGCAGGCCTACAGGGGGCGGGGGTGAGCAGTTCTTC.

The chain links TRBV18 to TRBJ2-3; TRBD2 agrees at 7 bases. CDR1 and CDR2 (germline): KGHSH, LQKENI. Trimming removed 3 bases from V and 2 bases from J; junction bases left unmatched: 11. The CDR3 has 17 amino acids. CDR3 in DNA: TGTGCCAGCTCACCTTCTCTTCTAGCGGACTACACAGATACGCAGTATTTT. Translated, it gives CASSPSLLADYTDTQYF.

CDR3 nucleotide sequence: TGTGCCAGCACTACCGGGACAGGGCCTTACTACGAGCAGTACTTC. Protein sequence: CASTTGTGPYYEQYF. The chain links TRBV28 to TRBJ2-7; 9 bases map to TRBD1. V dropped 7 bases and J dropped 3; count of bases not matched to a gene: 10. The CDR3 has 15 amino acids. Germline loops: CDR1 MDHEN, CDR2 SYDVKM.

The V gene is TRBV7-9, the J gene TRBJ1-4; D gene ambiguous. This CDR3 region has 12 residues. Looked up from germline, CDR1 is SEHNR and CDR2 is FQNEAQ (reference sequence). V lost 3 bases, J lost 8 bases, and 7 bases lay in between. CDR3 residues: CASSFWEEKLFF. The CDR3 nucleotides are TGTGCCAGCAGCTTTTGGGAGGAAAAACTGTTTTTT. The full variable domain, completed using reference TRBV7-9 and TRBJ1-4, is DTGVSQNPRHKITKRGQNVTFRCDPISEHNRLYWYRQTLGQGPEFLTYFQNEAQLEKSRLLSDRFSAERPKGSFSTLEIQRTEQGDSAMYLCASSFWEEKLFFGSGTQLSVL.

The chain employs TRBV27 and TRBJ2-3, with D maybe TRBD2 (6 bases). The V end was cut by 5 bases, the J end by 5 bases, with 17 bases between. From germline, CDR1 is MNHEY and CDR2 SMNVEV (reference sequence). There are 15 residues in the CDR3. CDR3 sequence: CASSRRRGGLDTQYF. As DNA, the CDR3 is TGTGCCAGCAGTCGACGGAGGGGAGGCCTAGATACGCAGTATTTT.